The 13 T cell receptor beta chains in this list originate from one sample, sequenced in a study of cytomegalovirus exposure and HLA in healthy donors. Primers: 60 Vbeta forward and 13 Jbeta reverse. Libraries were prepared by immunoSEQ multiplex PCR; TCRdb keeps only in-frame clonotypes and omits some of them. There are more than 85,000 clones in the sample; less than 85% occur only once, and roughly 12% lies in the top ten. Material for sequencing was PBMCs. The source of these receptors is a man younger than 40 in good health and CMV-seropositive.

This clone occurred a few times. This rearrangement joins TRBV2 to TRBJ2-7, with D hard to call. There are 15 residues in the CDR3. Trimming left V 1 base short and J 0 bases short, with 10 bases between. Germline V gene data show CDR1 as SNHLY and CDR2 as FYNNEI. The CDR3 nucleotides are TGTGCCAGCAGTGAAGTTGGTCCAGTCTCCTACGAGCAGTACTTC. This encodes CASSEVGPVSYEQYF.

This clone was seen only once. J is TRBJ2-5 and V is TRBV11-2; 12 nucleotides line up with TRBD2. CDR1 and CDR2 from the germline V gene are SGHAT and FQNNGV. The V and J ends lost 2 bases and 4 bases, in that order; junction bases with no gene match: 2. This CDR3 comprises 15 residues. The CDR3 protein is CASSLRTSGVETQYF. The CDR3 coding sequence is TGTGCCAGCAGCTTACGGACTAGCGGGGTAGAGACCCAGTACTTC.

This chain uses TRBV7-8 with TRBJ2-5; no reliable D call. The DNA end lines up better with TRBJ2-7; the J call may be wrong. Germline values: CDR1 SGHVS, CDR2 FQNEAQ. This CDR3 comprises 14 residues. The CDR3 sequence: CASSLKESPYEQYF. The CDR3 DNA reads TGTGCCAGCAGCTTAAAGGAGTCCCCCTACGAGCAGTACTTC.

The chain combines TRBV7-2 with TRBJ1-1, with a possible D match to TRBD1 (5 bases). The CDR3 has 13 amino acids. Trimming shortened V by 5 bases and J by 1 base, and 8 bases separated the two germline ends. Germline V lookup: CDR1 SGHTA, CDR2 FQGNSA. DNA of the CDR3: TGTGCCAGCAGCAAAAGGGGGAACACTGAAGCTTTCTTT. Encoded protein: CASSKRGNTEAFF.

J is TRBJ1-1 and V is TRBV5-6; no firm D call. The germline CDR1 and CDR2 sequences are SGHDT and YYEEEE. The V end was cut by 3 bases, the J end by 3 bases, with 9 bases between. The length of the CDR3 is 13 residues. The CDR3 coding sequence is TGTGCCAGCAGCTCGGTTTGGTACACTGAAGCTTTCTTT. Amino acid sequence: CASSSVWYTEAFF.

CDR3 DNA: TGCGCCAGCAGATCCACAGGGGGCTCATCTGAAAAACTGTTTTTT. The encoded protein is CASRSTGGSSEKLFF. The chain employs TRBV5-1 and TRBJ1-4; TRBD1 matches 9 bases. Germline CDR1 SGHRS, CDR2 YFSETQ. The CDR3 has 15 amino acids. V lost 5 bases, J lost 7 bases, and 9 bases stayed unmatched.

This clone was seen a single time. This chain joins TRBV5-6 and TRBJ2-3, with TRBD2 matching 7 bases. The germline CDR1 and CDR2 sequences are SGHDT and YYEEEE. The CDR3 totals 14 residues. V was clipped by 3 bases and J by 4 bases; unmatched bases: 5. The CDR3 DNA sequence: TGTGCCAGCAGCTATGGACTAGGCGCAGATACGCAGTATTTT. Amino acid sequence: CASSYGLGADTQYF.

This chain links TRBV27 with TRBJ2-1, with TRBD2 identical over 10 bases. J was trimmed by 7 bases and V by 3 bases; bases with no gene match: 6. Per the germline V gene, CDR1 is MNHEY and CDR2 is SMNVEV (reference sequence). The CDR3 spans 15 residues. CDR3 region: CASSFGLAGANEQFF. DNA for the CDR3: TGTGCCAGCAGTTTTGGTCTAGCGGGGGCTAATGAGCAGTTCTTC.

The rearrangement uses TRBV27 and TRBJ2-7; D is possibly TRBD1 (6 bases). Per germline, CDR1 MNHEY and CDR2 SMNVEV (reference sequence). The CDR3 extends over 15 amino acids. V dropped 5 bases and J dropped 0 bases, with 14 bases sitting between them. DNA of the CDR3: TGTGCCAGCAGTCAGTCCTCGACAGGCTCCTACGAGCAGTACTTC. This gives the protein CASSQSSTGSYEQYF.

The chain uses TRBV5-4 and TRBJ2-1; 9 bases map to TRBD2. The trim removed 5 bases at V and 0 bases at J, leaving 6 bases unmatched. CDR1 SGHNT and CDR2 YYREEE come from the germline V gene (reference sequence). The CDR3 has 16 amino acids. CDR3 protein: CASRPGSGSSYNEQFF. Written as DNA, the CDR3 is TGTGCCAGCAGGCCGGGTAGCGGGAGCTCCTACAATGAGCAGTTCTTC.

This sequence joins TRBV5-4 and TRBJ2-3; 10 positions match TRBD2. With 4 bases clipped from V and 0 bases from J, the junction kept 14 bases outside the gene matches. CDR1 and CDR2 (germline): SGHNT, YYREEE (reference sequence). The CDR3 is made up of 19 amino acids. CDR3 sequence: CASSPGGRTSGTSTDTQYF. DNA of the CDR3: TGTGCCAGCAGCCCCGGTGGGCGGACTAGCGGTACTAGCACAGATACGCAGTATTTT.

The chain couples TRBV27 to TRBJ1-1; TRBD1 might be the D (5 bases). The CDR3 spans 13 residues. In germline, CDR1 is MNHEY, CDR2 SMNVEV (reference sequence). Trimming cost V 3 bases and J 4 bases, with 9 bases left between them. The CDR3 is CASSFWQGTEAFF. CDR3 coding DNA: TGTGCCAGCAGTTTTTGGCAGGGCACTGAAGCTTTCTTT.

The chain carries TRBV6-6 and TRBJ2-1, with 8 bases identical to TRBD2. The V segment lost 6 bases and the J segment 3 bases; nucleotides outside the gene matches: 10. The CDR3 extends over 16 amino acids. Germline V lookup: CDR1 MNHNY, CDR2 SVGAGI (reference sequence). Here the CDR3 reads CASSPFPSGGYNEQFF. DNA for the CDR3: TGTGCCAGCAGCCCCTTTCCGAGCGGGGGCTACAATGAGCAGTTCTTC.